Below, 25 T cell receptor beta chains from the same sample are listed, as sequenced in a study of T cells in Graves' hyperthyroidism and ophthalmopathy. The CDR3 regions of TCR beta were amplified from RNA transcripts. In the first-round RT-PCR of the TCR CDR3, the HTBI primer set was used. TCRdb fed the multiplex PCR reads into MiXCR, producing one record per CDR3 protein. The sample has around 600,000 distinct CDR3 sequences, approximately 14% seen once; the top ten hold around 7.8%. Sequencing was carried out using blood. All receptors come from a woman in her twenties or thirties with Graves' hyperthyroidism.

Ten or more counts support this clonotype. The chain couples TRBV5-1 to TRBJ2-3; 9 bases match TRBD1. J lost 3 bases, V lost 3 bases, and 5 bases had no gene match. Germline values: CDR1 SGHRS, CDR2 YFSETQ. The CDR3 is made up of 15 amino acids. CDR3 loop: CASSSRDRATDTQYF. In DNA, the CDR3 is TGCGCCAGCAGCTCCCGGGACAGGGCGACAGATACGCAGTATTTT.

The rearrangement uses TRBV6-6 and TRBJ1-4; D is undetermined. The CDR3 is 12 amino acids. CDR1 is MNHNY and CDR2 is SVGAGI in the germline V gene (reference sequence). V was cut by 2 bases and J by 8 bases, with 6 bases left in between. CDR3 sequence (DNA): TGTGCCAGCAGTTACGACCGAGAAAAACTGTTTTTT. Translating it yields CASSYDREKLFF.

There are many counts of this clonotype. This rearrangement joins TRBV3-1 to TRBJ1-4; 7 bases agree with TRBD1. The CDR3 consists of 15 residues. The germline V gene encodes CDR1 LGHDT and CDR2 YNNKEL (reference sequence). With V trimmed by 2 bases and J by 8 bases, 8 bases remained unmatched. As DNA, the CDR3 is TGTGCCAGCAGCCAACGGACAGGAAGAGGGGAAAAACTGTTTTTT. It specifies CASSQRTGRGEKLFF. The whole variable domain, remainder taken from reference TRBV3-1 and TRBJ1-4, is DTAVSQTPKYLVTQMGNDKSIKCEQNLGHDTMYWYKQDSKKFLKIMFSYNNKELIINETVPNRFSPKSPDKAHLNLHINSLELGDSAVYFCASSQRTGRGEKLFFGSGTQLSVL.

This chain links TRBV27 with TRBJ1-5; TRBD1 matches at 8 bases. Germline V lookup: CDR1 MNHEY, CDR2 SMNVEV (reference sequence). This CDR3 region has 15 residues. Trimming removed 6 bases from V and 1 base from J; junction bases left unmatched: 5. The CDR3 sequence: CASRQGVLSNQPQHF. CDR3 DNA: TGTGCCAGCAGACAGGGGGTTTTGAGCAATCAGCCCCAGCATTTT.

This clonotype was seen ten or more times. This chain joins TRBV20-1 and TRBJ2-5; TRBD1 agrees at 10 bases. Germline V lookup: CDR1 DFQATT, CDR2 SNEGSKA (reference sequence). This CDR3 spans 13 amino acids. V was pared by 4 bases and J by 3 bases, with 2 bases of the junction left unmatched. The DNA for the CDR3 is TGCAGTGCTATGGGACAGGGGAAAGAGACCCAGTACTTC. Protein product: CSAMGQGKETQYF.

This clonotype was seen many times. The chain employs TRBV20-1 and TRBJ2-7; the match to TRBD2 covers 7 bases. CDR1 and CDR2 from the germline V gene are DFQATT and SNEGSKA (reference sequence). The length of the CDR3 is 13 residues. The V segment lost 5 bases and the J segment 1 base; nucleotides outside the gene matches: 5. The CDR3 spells CSAVDSGSYEQYF. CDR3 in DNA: TGCAGTGCTGTTGATAGCGGGTCCTACGAGCAGTACTTC.

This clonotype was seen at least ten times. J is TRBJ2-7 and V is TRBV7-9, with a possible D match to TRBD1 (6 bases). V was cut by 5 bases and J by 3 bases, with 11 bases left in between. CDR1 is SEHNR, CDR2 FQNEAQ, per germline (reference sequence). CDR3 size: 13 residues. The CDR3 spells CASSVGQNYEQYF. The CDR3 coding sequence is TGTGCCAGCAGCGTCGGACAGAACTACGAGCAGTACTTC.

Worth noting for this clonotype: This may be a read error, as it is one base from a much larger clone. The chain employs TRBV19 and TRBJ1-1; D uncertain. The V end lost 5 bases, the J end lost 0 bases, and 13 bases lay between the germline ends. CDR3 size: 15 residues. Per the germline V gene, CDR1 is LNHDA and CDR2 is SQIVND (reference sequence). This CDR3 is CASSSEGAVNTEAFF. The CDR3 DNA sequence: TGTGCCAGTAGTTCAGAGGGTGCGGTGAACACTGAAGCTTTCTTT.

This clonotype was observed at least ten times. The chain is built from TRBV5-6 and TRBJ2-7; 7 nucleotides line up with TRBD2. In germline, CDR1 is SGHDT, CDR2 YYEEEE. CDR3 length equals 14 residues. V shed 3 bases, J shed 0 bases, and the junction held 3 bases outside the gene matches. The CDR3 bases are TGTGCCAGCAGCTGGGGGACTAACTCCTACGAGCAGTACTTC. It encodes CASSWGTNSYEQYF.

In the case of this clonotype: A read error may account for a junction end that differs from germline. This CDR3 is CASSQDLGDGKTQYF. For the CDR3, the DNA is TGTGCCAGCAGCCAAGATTTGGGGGACGGAAAGACCCAGTACTTC. The gene calls are TRBV4-1 and TRBJ2-5; either TRBD1 or TRBD2 may supply D (5 bases each). The length of the CDR3 is 15 residues. Looked up from germline, CDR1 is MGHRA and CDR2 is YSYEKL.

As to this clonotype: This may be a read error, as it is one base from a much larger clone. The CDR3 nucleotides are TGTGCCAGCAGTGAAGTGCGGGTCGGCCTAGCGAACACCGGGGAGCTGTTTTTT. The encoded protein is CASSEVRVGLANTGELFF. The rearrangement joins TRBV6-1 to TRBJ2-2; possibly TRBD2 for D (5 bases). Trimming took off 1 base at V and 0 bases at J, with 15 bases between the two ends. The CDR3 sequence is 18 residues long. Germline V CDR1 and CDR2: MNHNS, SASEGT.

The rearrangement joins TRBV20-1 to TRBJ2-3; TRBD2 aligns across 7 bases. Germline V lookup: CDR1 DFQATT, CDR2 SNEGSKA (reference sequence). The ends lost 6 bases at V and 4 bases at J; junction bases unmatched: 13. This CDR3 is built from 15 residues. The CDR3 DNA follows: TGCAGTGCCAGCAGCTTATACGGGAGGTCAGATACGCAGTATTTT. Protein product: CSASSLYGRSDTQYF.

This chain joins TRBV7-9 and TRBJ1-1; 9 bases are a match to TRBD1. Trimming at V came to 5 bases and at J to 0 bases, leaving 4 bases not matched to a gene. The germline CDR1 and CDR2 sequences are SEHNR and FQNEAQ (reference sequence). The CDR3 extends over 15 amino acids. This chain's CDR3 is CASSRTGAMNTEAFF. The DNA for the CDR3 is TGTGCCAGCAGCCGGACAGGGGCCATGAACACTGAAGCTTTCTTT.

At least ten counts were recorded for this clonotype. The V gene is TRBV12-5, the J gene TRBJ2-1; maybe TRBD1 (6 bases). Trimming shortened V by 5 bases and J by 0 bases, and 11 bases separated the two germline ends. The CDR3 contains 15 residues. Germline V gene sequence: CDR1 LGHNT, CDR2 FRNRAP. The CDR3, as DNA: TGTGCTAGTGGTCCAACAGGGAGCTCCTACAATGAGCAGTTCTTC. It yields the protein CASGPTGSSYNEQFF.

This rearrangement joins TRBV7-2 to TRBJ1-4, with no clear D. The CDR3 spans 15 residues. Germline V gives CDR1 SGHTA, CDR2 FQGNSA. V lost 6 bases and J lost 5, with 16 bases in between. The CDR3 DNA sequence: TGTGCCAGCAGTCAAAGAGGCGGGAGGAATGAAAAACTGTTTTTT. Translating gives CASSQRGGRNEKLFF.

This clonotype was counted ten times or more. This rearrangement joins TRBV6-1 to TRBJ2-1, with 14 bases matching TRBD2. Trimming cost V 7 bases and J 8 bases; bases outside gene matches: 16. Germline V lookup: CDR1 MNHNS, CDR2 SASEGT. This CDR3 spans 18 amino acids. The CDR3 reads CASKDSSGTSGRRDEQFF. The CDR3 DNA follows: TGTGCCAGCAAGGACAGTTCCGGGACTAGCGGGAGACGAGATGAGCAGTTCTTC.

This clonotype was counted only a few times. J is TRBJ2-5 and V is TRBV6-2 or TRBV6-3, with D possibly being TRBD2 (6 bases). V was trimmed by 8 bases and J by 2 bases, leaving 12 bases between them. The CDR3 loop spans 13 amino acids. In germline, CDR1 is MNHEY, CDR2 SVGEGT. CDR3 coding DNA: TGTGCCAGCTGGGGCCGGGGGCAAGAGACCCAGTACTTC. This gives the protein CASWGRGQETQYF.

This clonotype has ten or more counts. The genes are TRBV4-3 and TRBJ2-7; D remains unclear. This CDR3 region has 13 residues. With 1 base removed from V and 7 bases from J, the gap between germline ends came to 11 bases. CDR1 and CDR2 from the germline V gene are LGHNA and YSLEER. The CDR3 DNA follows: TGCGCCAGCAGCCAAGGGCCCCTGGAGGAGCAGTACTTC. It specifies CASSQGPLEEQYF.

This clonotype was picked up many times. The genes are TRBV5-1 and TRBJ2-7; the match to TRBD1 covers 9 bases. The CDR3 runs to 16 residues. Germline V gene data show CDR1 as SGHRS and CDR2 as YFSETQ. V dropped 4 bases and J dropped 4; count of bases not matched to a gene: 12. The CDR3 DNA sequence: TGCGCCAGCAGCATCGGACCGGGACAGGGACTTTACGAGCAGTACTTC. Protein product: CASSIGPGQGLYEQYF.

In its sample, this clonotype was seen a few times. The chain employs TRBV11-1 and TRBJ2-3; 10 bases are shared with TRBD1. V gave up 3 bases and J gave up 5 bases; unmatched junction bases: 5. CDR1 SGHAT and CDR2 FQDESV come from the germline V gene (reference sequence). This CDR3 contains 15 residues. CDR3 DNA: TGTGCCAGCAGCTTCCGGGACAGGGGCCAAGATACGCAGTATTTT. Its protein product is CASSFRDRGQDTQYF.

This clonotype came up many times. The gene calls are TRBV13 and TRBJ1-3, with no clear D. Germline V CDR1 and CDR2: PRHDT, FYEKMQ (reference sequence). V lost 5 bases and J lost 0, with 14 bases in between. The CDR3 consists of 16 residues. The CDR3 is CASSPQTDHSGNTIYF. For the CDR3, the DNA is TGTGCCAGCAGCCCCCAGACCGATCACTCTGGAAACACCATATATTTT.

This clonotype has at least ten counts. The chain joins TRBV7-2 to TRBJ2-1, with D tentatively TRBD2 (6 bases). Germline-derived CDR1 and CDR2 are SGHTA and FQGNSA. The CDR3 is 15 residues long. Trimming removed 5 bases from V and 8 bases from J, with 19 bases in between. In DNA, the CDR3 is TGTGCCAGCAGCCCCTCGGGAGTGGGTTTGGATGAGCAGTTCTTC. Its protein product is CASSPSGVGLDEQFF. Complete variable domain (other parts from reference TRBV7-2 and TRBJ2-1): GAGVSQSPSNKVTEKGKDVELRCDPISGHTALYWYRQSLGQGLEFLIYFQGNSAPDKSGLPSDRFSAERTGGSVSTLTIQRTQQEDSAVYLCASSPSGVGLDEQFFGPGTRLTVL.

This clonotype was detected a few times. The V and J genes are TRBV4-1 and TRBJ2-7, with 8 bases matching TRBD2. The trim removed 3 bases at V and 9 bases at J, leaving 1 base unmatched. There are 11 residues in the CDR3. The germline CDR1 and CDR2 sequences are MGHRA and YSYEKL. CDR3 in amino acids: CASSHREGQYF. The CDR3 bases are TGCGCCAGCAGCCATCGGGAGGGGCAGTACTTC.

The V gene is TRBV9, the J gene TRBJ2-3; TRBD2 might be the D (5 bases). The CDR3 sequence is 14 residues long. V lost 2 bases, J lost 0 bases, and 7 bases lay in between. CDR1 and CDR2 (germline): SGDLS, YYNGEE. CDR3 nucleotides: TGTGCCAGCAGCGTTGAGGGAAGCACAGATACGCAGTATTTT. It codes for CASSVEGSTDTQYF. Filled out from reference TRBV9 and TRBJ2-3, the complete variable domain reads DSGVTQTPKHLITATGQRVTLRCSPRSGDLSVYWYQQSLDQGLQFLIQYYNGEERAKGNILERFSAQQFPDLHSELNLSSLELGDSALYFCASSVEGSTDTQYFGPGTRLTVL.

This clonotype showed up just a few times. The CDR3 DNA sequence: TGTGCCAGCAGCTTAGATGCCGGAAATCAGCCCCAGCATTTT. This sequence encodes CASSLDAGNQPQHF. The chain is built from TRBV7-9 and TRBJ1-5; no clear D gene. V was clipped by 1 base and J by 4 bases, with 8 bases between them. This CDR3 has 14 amino acids. The germline CDR1 and CDR2 sequences are SEHNR and FQNEAQ (reference sequence).